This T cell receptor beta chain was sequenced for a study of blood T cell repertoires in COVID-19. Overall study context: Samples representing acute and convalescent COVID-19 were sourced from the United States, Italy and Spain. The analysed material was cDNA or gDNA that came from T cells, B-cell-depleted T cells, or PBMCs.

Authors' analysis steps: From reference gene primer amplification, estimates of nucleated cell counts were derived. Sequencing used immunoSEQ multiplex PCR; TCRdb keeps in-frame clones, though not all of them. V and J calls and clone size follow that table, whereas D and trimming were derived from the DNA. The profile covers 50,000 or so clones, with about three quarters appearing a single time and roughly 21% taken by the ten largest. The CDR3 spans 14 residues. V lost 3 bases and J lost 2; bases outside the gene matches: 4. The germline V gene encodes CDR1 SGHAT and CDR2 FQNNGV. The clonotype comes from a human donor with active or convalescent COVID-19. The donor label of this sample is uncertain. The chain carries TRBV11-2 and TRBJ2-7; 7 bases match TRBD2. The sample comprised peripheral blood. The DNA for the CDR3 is TGTGCCAGCAGCTTCGGGCTAGCGGCCTACGAGCAGTACTTC. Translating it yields CASSFGLAAYEQYF.